This entry features one T cell receptor beta chain sequence. It lacks a known antigen. Base quality data are lacking; no much larger clone is found one base away. These data originate in a study of CD8 T cells in Susac syndrome (dated by TCRdb to between 2017 and 2020). Regarding the research as a whole: Among the sequenced Susac syndrome patients, more than five had clinically active disease and 8 or 9 were in clinical remission. Clonality of the CD8+ T cell repertoire was compared between around eleven healthy donors, approximately 14 Susac syndrome patients and roughly 16 multiple sclerosis patients. Whether CD8+ T cell activation and differentiation in Susac syndrome was antigen driven was tested using repertoire sequencing. At blood withdrawal, Susac syndrome patients were therapy-naive, treated with corticosteroids (with IVIg additionally given to some), or treated with IVIg alone.

The study at large found these results: Clonal expansion was seen in Susac syndrome CD8+ repertoires, peaking in CD8+ TEMRA cells and being greater in clinically active patients than in remitting ones. Around 15 Susac-specific public clones were identified in the total CD8+ repertoire, and five or six Susac-specific public clones were identified in the CD8+ TEMRA repertoire. The study acknowledged that relatively few individuals were included in the TCR sequencing and HLA analysis.

Peripheral blood CD8+ and CD4+ T cells from healthy donors, Susac syndrome patients and multiple sclerosis patients were profiled using high-throughput TCR beta sequencing. The Susac syndrome patients fulfilled recently defined diagnostic criteria for definite or probable disease. Bulk CD8+ and CD4+ T cells were purified magnetically by negative isolation, whereas CD8+ TEMRA cells were enriched by FACS. Blood was drawn into EDTA tubes, processed within 24 hours, and PBMCs were isolated by density gradient centrifugation. PBMCs intended for TCR sequencing were frozen in liquid nitrogen and were later thawed in a 37 degrees C water bath. A purity of at least 90% was achieved for sorted or isolated CD4+, CD8+ and CD8+ TEMRA cells. Between the V and J ends, shortened by 11 bases and 9 bases respectively, the junction contains 8 bases. From a lookup of the germline V gene (reference sequence), CDR1 and CDR2 are WNHNN and SYGVQD. The CDR3, cysteine through phenylalanine, is 9 amino acids long. The only DNA kept is the CDR3, 27 bases in frame from the first base.

RNA was extracted using the RNeasy kit, and roughly 0.45 to 1 ug of the RNA was reverse transcribed with random hexamers. The immunoSEQ multiplex PCR assay, covering 54 Vbeta and 13 Jbeta segments, was used to amplify TCR beta CDR3 regions. To correct PCR amplification bias, a synthetic template baseline was used for both primer optimization and computational correction. As for the authors' bioinformatics: Only productive sequences were kept, with reads annotated to V, D and J genes according to IMGT and analyzed in immunoSEQ Analyzer. To calculate clonality, Shannon entropy was normalized by log2 of the number of productive unique sequences and then subtracted from one. For each patient and control, public and private clones were evaluated among the 100 most prevalent clones. Clones were defined as Susac-specific when absent from the healthy and MS cohorts, from over 950 published viral clones and from other ImmuneACCESS disease sequences. TCRdb applied fastp at Q25 and MiXCR to the public reads, then kept only in-frame beta chains. Rows with a matching CDR3 protein are joined into one entry that keeps the most common DNA and genes. The V and J calls come from TCRdb's annotation, not from the publication. This sample gives some 200,000 distinct CDR3 sequences in total; more than 85% of them show up just once. Jointly, the top ten make up roughly 0.15% of the sample.

The chain is made from TRBV10-1 and TRBJ1-5; the D gene is not confidently resolved. This TCR was recovered from a human donor with Susac syndrome. Sequenced material: CD8+ T cells from PBMCs. The nucleotide sequence is given as TGCGCCTGGCTTGCGCCCCAGCATTTT. It codes for CAWLAPQHF.